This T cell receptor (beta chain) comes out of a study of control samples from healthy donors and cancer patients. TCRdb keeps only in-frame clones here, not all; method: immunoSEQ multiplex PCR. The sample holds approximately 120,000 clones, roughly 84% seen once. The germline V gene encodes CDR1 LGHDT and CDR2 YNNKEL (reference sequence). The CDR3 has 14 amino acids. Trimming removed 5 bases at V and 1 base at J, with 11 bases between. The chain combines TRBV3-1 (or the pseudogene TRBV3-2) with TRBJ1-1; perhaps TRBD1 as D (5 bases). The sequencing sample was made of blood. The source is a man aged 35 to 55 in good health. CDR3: CASSKGGTNTEAFF. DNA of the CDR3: TGTGCCAGCAGCAAGGGAGGGACGAACACTGAAGCTTTCTTT.